The 18 T cell receptor beta chains presented below share a single source sample, sequenced in a study of cytomegalovirus exposure and HLA in healthy donors. The PCR was carried out with 60 Vbeta primers and 13 Jbeta primers. Sequencing was performed with immunoSEQ multiplex PCR; in TCRdb, only in-frame clones are kept and a portion is missing. The sample records 110,000 or so clones, over 8.5% being singletons. The sample comprised PBMCs. These receptors all come from a middle-aged woman in good health and CMV-seropositive.

The V and J genes are TRBV5-1 and TRBJ1-1, with a tentative D call TRBD1 (5 bases). The CDR3 is 15 amino acids. Germline V gene sequence: CDR1 SGHRS, CDR2 YFSETQ. The V end lost 0 bases, the J end lost 4 bases, and 13 bases lay between the germline ends. The CDR3 loop is CASSLAAGISTEAFF. The CDR3 coding sequence is TGCGCCAGCAGCTTGGCGGCAGGGATTTCCACTGAAGCTTTCTTT.

This chain joins TRBV10-3 and TRBJ2-7; no clear D. The CDR3 length is 11 residues. The V end lost 4 bases, the J end lost 7 bases, and 8 bases lay between the germline ends. Germline lookup yields CDR1 ENHRY and CDR2 SYGVKD. CDR3 nucleotides: TGTGCCATCAGTGTTTTAGATGAGCAGTACTTC. Protein product: CAISVLDEQYF.

This clone was picked up a small number of times. V usage is TRBV6-1 and J usage is TRBJ1-5, with D unclear. The CDR3 runs 16 residues. Per the germline V gene, CDR1 is MNHNS and CDR2 is SASEGT. Deletions cut 4 bases from V and 5 bases from J, with 18 bases between. CDR3 nucleotide sequence: TGTGCCAGCAGTGTAACAACTACAAAACGGGATCAGCCCCAGCATTTT. Amino acids: CASSVTTTKRDQPQHF.

There are a few counts of this clone. The CDR3 protein is CASNDRIDEQYF. CDR3 in DNA: TGTGCCAGCAACGACAGGATCGACGAGCAGTACTTC. This rearrangement joins TRBV6-1 to TRBJ2-7, with D tentatively TRBD1 (6 bases). V dropped 7 bases and J dropped 5 bases, with 12 bases sitting between them. This CDR3 comprises 12 residues. Germline V gene sequence: CDR1 MNHNS, CDR2 SASEGT.

The chain combines TRBV4-1 with TRBJ1-2; perhaps TRBD1 as D (6 bases). The V gene lost 1 base and the J gene lost 0 bases, with 12 bases spanning the gap. This CDR3 region has 16 residues. Germline lookup yields CDR1 MGHRA and CDR2 YSYEKL. The CDR3, as DNA: TGCGCCAGCAGCCAAGTTTGGCAGGGGTCTAACTATGGCTACACCTTC. It encodes CASSQVWQGSNYGYTF.

J is TRBJ2-3 and V is TRBV5-1; maybe TRBD2 (5 bases). Germline CDR1 is SGHRS and CDR2 is YFSETQ. This CDR3 contains 17 residues. Trimming cost V 4 bases and J 0 bases, with 18 bases left between them. The CDR3 region has the DNA TGCGCCAGCAGCCCCTCGGGAACACAAACCAGCACAGATACGCAGTATTTT. This codes for CASSPSGTQTSTDTQYF.

There are a few counts of this clone. The rearrangement links TRBV30 to TRBJ2-3; no definite D call. Germline values: CDR1 GTSNPN, CDR2 SVGIG (reference sequence). The CDR3 contains 13 residues. V lost 4 bases, J lost 4 bases, and 12 bases lay in between. The CDR3: CAWNRNGADTQYF. The CDR3 DNA reads TGTGCCTGGAATAGGAACGGAGCAGATACGCAGTATTTT.

This chain links TRBV5-6 with TRBJ2-2, with D hard to call. Germline V gene data show CDR1 as SGHDT and CDR2 as YYEEEE. CDR3 size: 14 residues. The V end lost 2 bases, the J end lost 3 bases, and 8 bases lay between the germline ends. This CDR3 reads CASSFSSDTGELFF. Here the CDR3 DNA reads TGTGCCAGCAGCTTCTCGTCAGACACCGGGGAGCTGTTTTTT.

The chain couples TRBV18 to TRBJ2-1; 8 bases fit TRBD2. This CDR3 contains 19 residues. The V segment lost 3 bases and the J segment 0 bases; nucleotides outside the gene matches: 13. The germline CDR1 and CDR2 sequences are KGHSH and LQKENI. CDR3 loop: CASSPLKIAGTSSYNEQFF. The CDR3 DNA reads TGTGCCAGCTCACCCCTGAAGATAGCGGGGACTAGCTCCTACAATGAGCAGTTCTTC.

Ten or more counts support this clone. The chain couples TRBV4-1 to TRBJ1-1; the D is unclear. Germline lookup yields CDR1 MGHRA and CDR2 YSYEKL. V was pared by 0 bases and J by 0 bases, with 11 bases between. This CDR3 comprises 16 residues. The CDR3 reads CASSQDPGVLNTEAFF. Here the CDR3 DNA reads TGCGCCAGCAGCCAAGACCCCGGGGTTTTGAACACTGAAGCTTTCTTT.

In its sample, this clone was seen a few times. This chain joins TRBV7-6 and TRBJ1-1, with D perhaps matching TRBD1 (5 bases). From germline, CDR1 is SGHVS and CDR2 FNYEAQ. Trimming shortened V by 1 base and J by 0 bases, and 12 bases separated the two germline ends. CDR3 length: 16 residues. The CDR3 DNA sequence: TGTGCCAGCAGCTTAGAAGGGGATCCTTTGAACACTGAAGCTTTCTTT. It specifies CASSLEGDPLNTEAFF.

This chain uses TRBV6-5 with TRBJ2-7, with D possibly matching TRBD1 (5 bases). The CDR3 is 12 amino acids. Germline V gene data show CDR1 as MNHEY and CDR2 as SVGAGI. The CDR3 reads CAVGKGVGEQYF. CDR3 DNA sequence: TGTGCAGTGGGGAAAGGGGTAGGCGAGCAGTACTTC.

This clone was observed a handful of times. V usage is TRBV28 and J usage is TRBJ2-5, with TRBD2 matching over 16 bases. This CDR3 region has 17 residues. CDR1 and CDR2 from the germline V gene are MDHEN and SYDVKM. Trimming cost V 6 bases and J 5 bases; bases outside gene matches: 9. The CDR3 DNA sequence: TGTGCCAGCAGCCCCGGGACTAGCGGGGGGGCCGACGAGACCCAGTACTTC. Its translation is CASSPGTSGGADETQYF.

This clone was recorded a few times. The chain is built from TRBV5-1 and TRBJ2-3; TRBD2 matches at 8 bases. This CDR3 is built from 16 residues. The ends lost 4 bases at V and 0 bases at J; junction bases unmatched: 7. Germline V lookup: CDR1 SGHRS, CDR2 YFSETQ. The CDR3 nucleotides are TGCGCCAGCAGCCCCCCGGGGGGGGGAAGCACAGATACGCAGTATTTT. Residues: CASSPPGGGSTDTQYF.

The V call is TRBV10-3, the J call TRBJ2-2; D is possibly TRBD2 (5 bases). CDR3 length: 16 amino acids. CDR1 ENHRY and CDR2 SYGVKD come from the germline V gene. V gave up 7 bases and J gave up 6 bases, with 21 bases separating them. Written as DNA, the CDR3 is TGTGCCATCACGGCCTCTAAAGGCGGGCTAGCCGGGGAGCTGTTTTTT. Residues: CAITASKGGLAGELFF.

This clone was detected many times. The chain carries TRBV5-4 and TRBJ1-4; 9 bases agree with TRBD1. After removal of 1 base from V and 8 bases from J, the junction contained 12 bases not matched to a gene. CDR1 and CDR2 (germline): SGHNT, YYREEE (reference sequence). The CDR3 contains 17 residues. The CDR3 spells CASSLRTGALGEEKLFF. In DNA form, the CDR3 reads TGTGCCAGCAGCTTGCGGACAGGGGCCCTTGGAGAGGAAAAACTGTTTTTT.

This clone was seen a few times. The chain has TRBV5-1 and TRBJ2-7; possibly TRBD1 for D (6 bases). V was shortened by 4 bases and J by 5 bases, with 16 bases between the two germline ends. This CDR3 has 14 amino acids. The germline CDR1 and CDR2 sequences are SGHRS and YFSETQ. CDR3 loop: CASSRGLGANEQYF. CDR3 nucleotides: TGCGCCAGCAGCAGGGGTTTGGGGGCGAACGAGCAGTACTTC.

In this sample, this clone turned up a few times. J is TRBJ1-2 and V is TRBV18, with D tentatively TRBD1 (6 bases). Between the trimmed V and J ends, which lost 3 bases and 1 base, there was a span of 12 bases. This CDR3 is 15 amino acids long. Germline assignment: CDR1 KGHSH and CDR2 LQKENI. CDR3 residues: CASSPSPGDNYGYTF. The CDR3 DNA is TGTGCCAGCTCACCCTCCCCAGGGGATAACTATGGCTACACCTTC. The variable domain in full, with the rest retrieved from reference TRBV18 and TRBJ1-2, is NAGVMQNPRHLVRRRGQEARLRCSPMKGHSHVYWYRQLPEEGLKFMVYLQKENIIDESGMPKERFSAEFPKEGPSILRIQQVVRGDSAAYFCASSPSPGDNYGYTFGSGTRLTVV.